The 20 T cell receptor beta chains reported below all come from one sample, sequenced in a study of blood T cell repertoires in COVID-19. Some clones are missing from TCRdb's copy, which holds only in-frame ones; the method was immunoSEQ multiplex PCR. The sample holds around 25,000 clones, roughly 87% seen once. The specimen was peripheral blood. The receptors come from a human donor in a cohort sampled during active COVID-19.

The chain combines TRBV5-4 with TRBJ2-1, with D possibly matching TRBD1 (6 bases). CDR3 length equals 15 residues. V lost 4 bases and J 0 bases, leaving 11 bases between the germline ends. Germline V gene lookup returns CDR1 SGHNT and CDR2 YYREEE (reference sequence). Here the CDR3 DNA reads TGTGCCAGCAGCGGGGACACCCTCTCCTACAATGAGCAGTTCTTC. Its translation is CASSGDTLSYNEQFF.

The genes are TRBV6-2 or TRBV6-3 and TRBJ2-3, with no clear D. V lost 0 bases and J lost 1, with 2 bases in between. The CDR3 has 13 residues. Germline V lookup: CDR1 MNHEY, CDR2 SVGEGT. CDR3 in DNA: TGTGCCAGCAGTTACTCCGGCACAGATACGCAGTATTTT. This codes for CASSYSGTDTQYF.

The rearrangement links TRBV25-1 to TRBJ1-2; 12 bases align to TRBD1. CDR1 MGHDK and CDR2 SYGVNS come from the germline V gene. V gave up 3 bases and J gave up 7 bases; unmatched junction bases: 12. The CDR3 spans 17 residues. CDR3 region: CASSDQNPGTGGRGYTF. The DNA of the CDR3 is TGTGCCAGCAGTGACCAGAATCCCGGGACAGGGGGCCGTGGCTACACCTTC.

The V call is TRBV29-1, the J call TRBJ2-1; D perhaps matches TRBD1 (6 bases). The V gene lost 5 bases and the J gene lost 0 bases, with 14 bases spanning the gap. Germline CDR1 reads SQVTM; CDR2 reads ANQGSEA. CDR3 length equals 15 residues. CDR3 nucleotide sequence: TGCAGCGTTATACAACAGGGCAGCTCCTACAATGAGCAGTTCTTC. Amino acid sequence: CSVIQQGSSYNEQFF.

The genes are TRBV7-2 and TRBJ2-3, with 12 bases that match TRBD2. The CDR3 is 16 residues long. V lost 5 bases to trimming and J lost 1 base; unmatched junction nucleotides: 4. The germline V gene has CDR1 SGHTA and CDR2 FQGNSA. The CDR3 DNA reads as TGTGCCAGCAGCGCCAGACTAGCGGGGGGCACAGATACGCAGTATTTT. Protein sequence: CASSARLAGGTDTQYF. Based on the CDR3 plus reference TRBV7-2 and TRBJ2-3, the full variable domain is GAGVSQSPSNKVTEKGKDVELRCDPISGHTALYWYRQSLGQGLEFLIYFQGNSAPDKSGLPSDRFSAERTGGSVSTLTIQRTQQEDSAVYLCASSARLAGGTDTQYFGPGTRLTVL.

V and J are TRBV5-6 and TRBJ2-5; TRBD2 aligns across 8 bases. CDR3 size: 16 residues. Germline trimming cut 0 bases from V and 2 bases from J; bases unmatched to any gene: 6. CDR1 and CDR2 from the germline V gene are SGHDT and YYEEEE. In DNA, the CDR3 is TGTGCCAGCAGCTTGGTTTGGGCGGGGGGACAAGAGACCCAGTACTTC. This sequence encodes CASSLVWAGGQETQYF.

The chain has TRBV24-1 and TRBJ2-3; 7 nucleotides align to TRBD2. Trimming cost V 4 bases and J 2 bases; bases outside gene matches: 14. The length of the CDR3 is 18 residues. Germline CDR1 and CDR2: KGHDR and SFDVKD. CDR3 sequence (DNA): TGTGCCACCAGTGACCCCCCCCCAGGGCGGGAGCCCACAGATACGCAGTATTTT. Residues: CATSDPPPGREPTDTQYF.

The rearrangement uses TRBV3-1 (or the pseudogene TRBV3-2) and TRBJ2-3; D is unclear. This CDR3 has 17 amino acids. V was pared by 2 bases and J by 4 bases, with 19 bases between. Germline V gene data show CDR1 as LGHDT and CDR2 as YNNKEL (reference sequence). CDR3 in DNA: TGTGCCAGCAGCCAAAGTACCAAGTTGAGAGTCTCAGATACGCAGTATTTT. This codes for CASSQSTKLRVSDTQYF.

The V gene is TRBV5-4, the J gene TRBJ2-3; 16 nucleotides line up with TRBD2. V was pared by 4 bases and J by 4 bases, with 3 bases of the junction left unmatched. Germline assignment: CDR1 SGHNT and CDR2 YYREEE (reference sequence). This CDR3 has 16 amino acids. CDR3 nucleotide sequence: TGTGCCAGCAGCCCAGGGACTAGCGGGAGGGCAGATACGCAGTATTTT. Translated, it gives CASSPGTSGRADTQYF. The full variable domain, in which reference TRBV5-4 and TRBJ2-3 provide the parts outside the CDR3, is ETGVTQSPTHLIKTRGQQVTLRCSSQSGHNTVSWYQQALGQGPQFIFQYYREEENGRGNFPPRFSGLQFPNYSSELNVNALELDDSALYLCASSPGTSGRADTQYFGPGTRLTVL.

Written as DNA, the CDR3 is TGTGCCAGCACATTGGTGGGGCAGGGGGCCTACGAGCAGTACTTC. Amino acids: CASTLVGQGAYEQYF. V is TRBV28 and J is TRBJ2-7, with 7 bases identical to TRBD1. With 7 bases clipped from V and 2 bases from J, the junction kept 11 bases outside the gene matches. This CDR3 region has 15 residues. CDR1 MDHEN and CDR2 SYDVKM come from the germline V gene.

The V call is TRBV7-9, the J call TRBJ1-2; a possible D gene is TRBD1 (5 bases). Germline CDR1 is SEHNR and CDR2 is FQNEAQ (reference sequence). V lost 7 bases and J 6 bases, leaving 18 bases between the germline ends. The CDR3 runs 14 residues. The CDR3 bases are TGTGCCAGCACCTCCTCGGACATAGTAAATGGCTACACCTTC. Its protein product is CASTSSDIVNGYTF.

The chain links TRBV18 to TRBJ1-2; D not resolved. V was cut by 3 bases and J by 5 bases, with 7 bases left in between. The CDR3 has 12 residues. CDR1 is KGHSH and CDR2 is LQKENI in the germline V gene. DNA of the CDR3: TGTGCCAGCTCACCCCCCGGGTATGGCTACACCTTC. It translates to CASSPPGYGYTF.

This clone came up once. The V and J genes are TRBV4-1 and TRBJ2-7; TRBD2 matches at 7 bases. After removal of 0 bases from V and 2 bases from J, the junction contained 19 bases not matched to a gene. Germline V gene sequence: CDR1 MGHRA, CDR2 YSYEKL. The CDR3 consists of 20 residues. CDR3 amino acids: CASSQDTGRSVREWPYEQYF. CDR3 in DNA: TGCGCCAGCAGCCAAGATACCGGGAGGTCTGTGAGGGAGTGGCCCTACGAGCAGTACTTC.

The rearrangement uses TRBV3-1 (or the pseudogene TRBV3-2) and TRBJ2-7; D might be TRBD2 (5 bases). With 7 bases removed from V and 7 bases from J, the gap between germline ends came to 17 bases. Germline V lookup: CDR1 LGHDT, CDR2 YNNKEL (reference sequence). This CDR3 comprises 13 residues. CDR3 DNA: TGTGCCAGCACCCCGGGATATACGGGGGAGCAGTACTTC. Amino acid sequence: CASTPGYTGEQYF.

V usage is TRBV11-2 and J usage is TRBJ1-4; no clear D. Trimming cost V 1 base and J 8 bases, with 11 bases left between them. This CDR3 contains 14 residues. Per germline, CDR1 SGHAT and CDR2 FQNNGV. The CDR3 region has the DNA TGTGCCAGCAGCTTAGGATCGGGATTCGAAAAACTGTTTTTT. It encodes CASSLGSGFEKLFF.

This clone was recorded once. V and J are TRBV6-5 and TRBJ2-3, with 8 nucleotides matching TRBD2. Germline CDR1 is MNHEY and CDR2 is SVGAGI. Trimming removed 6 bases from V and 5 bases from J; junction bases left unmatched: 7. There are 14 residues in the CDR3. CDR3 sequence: CASRREGLVDTQYF. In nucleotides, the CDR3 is TGTGCCAGCAGACGGGAGGGCCTGGTAGATACGCAGTATTTT.

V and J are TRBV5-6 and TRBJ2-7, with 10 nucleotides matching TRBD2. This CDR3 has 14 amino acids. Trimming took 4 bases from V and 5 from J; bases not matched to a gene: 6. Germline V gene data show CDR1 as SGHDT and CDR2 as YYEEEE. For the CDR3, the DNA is TGTGCCAGCAGCGTGTCAACTAGCGGGAACGAGCAGTACTTC. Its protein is CASSVSTSGNEQYF.

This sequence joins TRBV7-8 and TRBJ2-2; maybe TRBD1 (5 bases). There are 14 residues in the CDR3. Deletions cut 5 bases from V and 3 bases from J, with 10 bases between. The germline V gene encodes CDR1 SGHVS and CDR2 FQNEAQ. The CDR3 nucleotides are TGTGCCAGCAGCCCCTCCAGGGACACCGGGGAGCTGTTTTTT. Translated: CASSPSRDTGELFF.

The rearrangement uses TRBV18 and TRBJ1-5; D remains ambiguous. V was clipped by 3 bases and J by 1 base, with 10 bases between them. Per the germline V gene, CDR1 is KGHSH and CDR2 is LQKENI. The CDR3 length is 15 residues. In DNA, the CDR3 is TGTGCCAGCTCACCGCGGGGAGGGAGCAATCAGCCCCAGCATTTT. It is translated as CASSPRGGSNQPQHF.

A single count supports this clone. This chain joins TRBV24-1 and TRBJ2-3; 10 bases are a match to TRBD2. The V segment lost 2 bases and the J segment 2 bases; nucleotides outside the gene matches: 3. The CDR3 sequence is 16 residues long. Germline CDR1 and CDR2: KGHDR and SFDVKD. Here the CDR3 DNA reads TGTGCCACCAGTGATTCTCTAGCGGGGGACACAGATACGCAGTATTTT. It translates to CATSDSLAGDTDTQYF.